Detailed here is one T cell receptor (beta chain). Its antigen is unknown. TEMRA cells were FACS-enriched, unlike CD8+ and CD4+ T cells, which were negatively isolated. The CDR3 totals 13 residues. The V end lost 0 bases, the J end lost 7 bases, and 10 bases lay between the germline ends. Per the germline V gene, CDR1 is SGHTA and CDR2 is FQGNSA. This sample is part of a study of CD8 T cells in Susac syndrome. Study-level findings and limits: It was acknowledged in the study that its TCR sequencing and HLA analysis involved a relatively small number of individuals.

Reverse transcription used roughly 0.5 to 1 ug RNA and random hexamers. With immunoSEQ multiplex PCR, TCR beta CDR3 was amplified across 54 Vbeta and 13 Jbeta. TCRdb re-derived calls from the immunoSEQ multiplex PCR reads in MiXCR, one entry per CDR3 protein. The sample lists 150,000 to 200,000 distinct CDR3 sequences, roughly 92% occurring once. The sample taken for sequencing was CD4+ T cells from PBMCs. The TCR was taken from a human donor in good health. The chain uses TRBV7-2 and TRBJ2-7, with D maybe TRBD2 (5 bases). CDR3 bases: TGTGCCAGCAGCTTAGCGCGGGTTAATGAGCAGTACGTC. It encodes CASSLARVNEQYV.